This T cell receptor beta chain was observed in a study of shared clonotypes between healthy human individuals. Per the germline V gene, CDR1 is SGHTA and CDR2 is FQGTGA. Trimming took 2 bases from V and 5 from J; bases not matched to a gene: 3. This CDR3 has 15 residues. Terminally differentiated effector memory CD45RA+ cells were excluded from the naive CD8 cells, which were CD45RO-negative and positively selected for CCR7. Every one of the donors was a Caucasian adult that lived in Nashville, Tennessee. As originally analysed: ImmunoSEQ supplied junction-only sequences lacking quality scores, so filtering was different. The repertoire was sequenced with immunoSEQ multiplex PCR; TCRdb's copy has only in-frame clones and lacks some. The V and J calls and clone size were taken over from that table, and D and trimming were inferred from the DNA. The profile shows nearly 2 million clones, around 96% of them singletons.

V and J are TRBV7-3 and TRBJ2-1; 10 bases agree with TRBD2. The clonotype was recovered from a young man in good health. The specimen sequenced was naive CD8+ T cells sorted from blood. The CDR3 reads CASSLALAGNNEQFF. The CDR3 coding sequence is TGTGCCAGCAGCTTAGCACTAGCGGGAAACAATGAGCAGTTCTTC.